The rows below give T cell receptor beta chains drawn from one sample of a study of T cells in Graves' hyperthyroidism and ophthalmopathy. TCRdb independently ran MiXCR on the multiplex PCR reads; one entry per CDR3 protein. The data show around 700,000 distinct CDR3 sequences, over 35% seen once. The sequenced material came from blood. Receptor source: a woman between 40 and 55 years old with Graves' hyperthyroidism. CDR3s include the opening cysteine and the closing phenylalanine or tryptophan.

TRBV7-9,TRBJ2-7,CASSPLVKGHEQYF
TRBV5-1,TRBJ2-7,CASSLGAPGQGAREQYF
TRBV9,TRBJ1-6,CASSEPGQGNSPLHF
TRBV6-5,TRBJ2-5,CASSYSYQGRLVSLQETQYF
TRBV12-3/TRBV12-4,TRBJ1-1,CASSYRGAGLEWTEAFF
TRBV15,TRBJ1-2,CATSSPRGLGYGYTF
TRBV25-1,TRBJ2-7,CASSEGYGQYF
TRBV7-2,TRBJ1-2,CASSLGTGKTNYGYTF
TRBV2,TRBJ1-5,CASEKGQGLCNQPQHF
TRBV7-2,TRBJ2-7,CASSALRATSNEQYF
TRBV7-9,TRBJ1-6,CASSIGTVPASPLHF
TRBV7-2,TRBJ1-2,CASSPGTAQLNYGYTF
TRBV10-1,TRBJ2-2,CASSESFGAGKLFF
TRBV7-3,TRBJ1-1,CASSPTGGQGDTEAFF
TRBV7-8,TRBJ2-7,CASSNRQGLAALYEQYF
TRBV7-3,TRBJ2-5,CAPWKRYTRGETQYF
TRBV5-6,TRBJ1-6,CASSHVALSNSPLHF
TRBV14,TRBJ2-7,CASSQPSLIQGVFSYEQYF
TRBV20-1,TRBJ2-5,CSALSSTDQETQYF
TRBV13,TRBJ1-1,CASSQGTSPAFF
TRBV12-3/TRBV12-4,TRBJ1-1,CASSVRRTEAFF
TRBV24-1,TRBJ2-5,CATSDFSGYQETQYF
TRBV29-1,-,CSVEGGANNEQFF
TRBV6-2/TRBV6-3,TRBJ1-1,CASTFFQGPEAFF
TRBV2,-,CASSEVLGTDTQYF
TRBV29-1,TRBJ1-1,CSVDDGVTEAFF
TRBV6-1,TRBJ1-2,CASRGRDYYGYTF
TRBV24-1,TRBJ1-2,CATSDPWEGGYTF
TRBV15,TRBJ1-2,CASSYIPGSVYGYTF
TRBV7-2,TRBJ1-4,CASSLLRDSGKLFF
TRBV19,TRBJ2-2,CASSRGFFNTGELFF
TRBV7-2,TRBJ2-5,CASSLGLAGQGTQYF
TRBV6-5,TRBJ1-4,CASSLGGKEKLFF
TRBV6-2/TRBV6-3,TRBJ1-5,CASRQPGRIKQPQHF
TRBV5-1,TRBJ1-1,CASSAGVGRGVTEAFF
TRBV2,TRBJ1-6,CASRATGTGESPLHF
TRBV5-8,TRBJ2-2,CASTLLNTGELFF
TRBV7-9,TRBJ2-5,CASSPYRVPEETQYF
TRBV10-3,TRBJ1-5,CAISEAGIGDQPQHF
TRBV6-5,TRBJ1-5,CASSGRGQPQHF
TRBV5-5,TRBJ2-3,CASSQEVGPSADTQYF
TRBV7-9,TRBJ1-2,CANSSGPPTPYGYTF
TRBV7-9,TRBJ1-6,CASSLGHTDSPLHF
TRBV6-6,TRBJ1-5,CASSFRDRGLNQPQHF
TRBV2,TRBJ2-7,CASTGTPYEQYF